A single T cell receptor beta chain is shown here with its context. Its antigen target is currently unknown. No base quality information exists; no much larger clone differs at one position. The CDR3, cysteine through phenylalanine, is 14 amino acids long. Only CDR3 DNA remains: 42 bases, in frame from the first base. Cut back by 5 bases and 2 bases, the V and J ends lie 14 bases apart. The CDR1 and CDR2 encoded by the germline V gene are SGHRS and YFSETQ. These data are taken from a study of T cell responses to AZD1222 COVID-19 vaccine (dated by TCRdb to the early 2020s). Background on the whole study: AZD1222 recipients whose second dose came at about 4 weeks and those whose second dose came at about 12 weeks were combined into one group, since spike-specific TCR depth and breadth did not differ between the two schedules. TCR sequencing was performed for 230 to 250 trial participants, of whom about 200 were given two doses of AZD1222 and around 26 were given two doses of MenACWY control vaccine. Trial participants were enrolled by age into 18-55, 56-69 and 70-plus year subgroups, with roughly 160, 29 and 62 TCR-sequenced participants respectively. Summary of the overall study and its limitations: Conclusions about previously exposed vaccinees are limited because only five to seven AZD1222 recipients were SARS-CoV-2 seropositive at baseline. The vaccine-associated CD4 TCRs covered the entire spike protein, and the dominant responses fell in regions 160-218 and 743-854. Most participants were white British and females outnumbered males, and the authors suggested that clonal diversity may have been underestimated. Nearly half of unique spike-specific TCRs reportedly recognized epitopes outside regions mutated in the B.1.351 and B.1.1.7 variants. Because no day 14 peak-response samples were available, repertoires were characterized only after the peak T cell response. After two AZD1222 doses, spike-specific TCR breadth and depth were significantly higher than at day 0 and than in MenACWY recipients. The 56-69-year group was small, and its depth increase did not reach significance, likely because of low power.

The time point label for this specimen denotes: baseline before first vaccination. Vaccinee samples came from UK trials COV001 and COV002, including a single-blind randomized controlled phase 2/3 trial of AZD1222 (ChAdOx1 nCoV-19) in healthy adults. For TCRbeta chain sequencing, PBMC samples from trial participants were taken at day 0 and at day 28 after the second dose. The CDR3 regions of human TCRbeta chains were subjected to immunosequencing. From the authors' description of their analysis: Repertoire TCRs were checked for matches against a reference library of SARS-CoV-2-specific TCRs that had been generated using the MIRA antigen-specificity platform. Breadth was defined as the fraction of unique TCRs that were SARS-CoV-2-associated, and depth was defined as the fraction of total T cells that were SARS-CoV-2-associated. Each spike-specific TCR was assigned to its reactive spike region and to a CD4 or CD8 class using the MIRA data. Log10-transformed breadth and depth values were compared by one-way ANOVA with Sidak's multiple comparisons tests. TCRdb's version of the immuneACCESS table is confined to in-frame rearrangements and falls short of the full clone set. An unresolved V gene accounts for under half of the shortfall where checked; the remainder is of unknown origin. V and J calls and clone size are copied from that table; D and trimming were computed from the DNA. A total of some 130,000 clones appear in this sample, around 90% of them only once. The biggest ten clones account for approximately 1.5% of the sample.

Source: peripheral blood, taken on day 0 of AZD1222 vaccination. The rearrangement combines TRBV5-1 with TRBJ2-7; TRBD1 is possibly the D segment (6 matching bases). The TCR was taken from an adult in good health. At the DNA level, the sequence is TGCGCCAGCAGTTACAATGACAGGACCTACGAGCAGTACTTC. The translation is CASSYNDRTYEQYF.